The entry that follows covers one T cell receptor beta chain sequence. Its antigen remains unidentified. No base-level quality is on record; no much larger clone is a single base apart. This entry comes from a study of PD-1 blockade in mismatch repair-deficient tumors (dated by TCRdb to about 2017). Concerning the study at large: Between September 2013 and 2016, 90 or so consecutive patients with approximately 12 mismatch repair-deficient cancer types, all previously treated and progressing, were enrolled in the trial. Deep sequencing of TCR CDR3 regions was used to track tumor-associated T cell clones in peripheral blood of patients responding to PD-1 blockade.

The CDR3, cysteine through phenylalanine, is 13 amino acids long. Kept here is only the CDR3 DNA, which spans 39 bases and is read in frame from base 1. V gives up 4 bases and J gives up 5 bases, and the segment between their germline ends measures 12 bases. As encoded in the germline V gene (reference sequence), CDR1 is WNHNN while CDR2 is SYGVQD. For each enrolled patient, mismatch repair deficiency was established using either polymerase chain reaction or immunohistochemistry. TCR sequencing was carried out for a few patients who responded to pembrolizumab therapy. In the phase II trial, pembrolizumab PD-1 blockade was tested prospectively in advanced mismatch repair-deficient cancers, no matter which tissue of origin the cancers came from. Serial peripheral blood T cell samples were collected before and at multiple times after starting PD-1 blockade. Blood sampling times were reported as weeks after the first pembrolizumab dose.

Libraries came from the immunoSEQ multiplex PCR assay. The immuneACCESS repertoire file appears here via TCRdb, limited to in-frame rearrangements. These files lack a portion of the clones; in checked studies, under half of the deficit traces to unresolved V genes, and the cause of the others is not known. Counted in this sample were some 120,000 clones; 88% of them appeared once. The top ten constitute about an eighth of the sample. Results the study describes overall, beyond this receptor: Clones residing in the tumor, which were often undetectable in blood before treatment, expanded quickly after pembrolizumab and then contracted, generally before radiologic responses.

This sample comprised peripheral blood, obtained approximately 72 weeks after starting pembrolizumab. Recombination linked TRBV10-1 to TRBJ2-7; the D match is possibly TRBD1 or TRBD2, with 5 bases aligned in each. This sequence was found in an adult with mismatch repair-deficient cancer. The DNA sequence reads TGCGCCAGCAGTGCTGGGACGATCAACGAGCAGTACTTC. It is translated as CASSAGTINEQYF.